These 24 T cell receptor beta chains were all obtained from the same sample, sequenced in a study of T cell repertoires in cytomegalovirus infection. TCRdb ran MiXCR on the reads and lists one entry per CDR3 protein. This sample has fewer than 550,000 distinct CDR3 sequences, with about 11% found just once. The sample taken for sequencing was PBMCs. These receptors were obtained from a human donor in good health (CMV status not recorded). Some clones in this sample may be carry-over from other donors' samples.

This clonotype was seen many times. This chain uses TRBV28 with TRBJ2-5; 15 bases are a match to TRBD2. V dropped 5 bases and J dropped 5; count of bases not matched to a gene: 6. The CDR3 consists of 16 residues. Germline values: CDR1 MDHEN, CDR2 SYDVKM. The CDR3 region is CASSRSGLAGGETQYF. In nucleotides, the CDR3 is TGTGCCAGCAGTAGATCGGGACTAGCGGGAGGTGAGACCCAGTACTTC.

This clonotype occurred many times. The V and J genes are TRBV7-8 and TRBJ2-7, with D uncertain. Germline V gene sequence: CDR1 SGHVS, CDR2 FQNEAQ. The CDR3 is 14 amino acids. Trimming took 0 bases from V and 2 from J, leaving 8 bases between them. For the CDR3, the DNA is TGTGCCAGCAGCTTAGCTTGGGCTGCCTACGAGCAGTACTTC. This codes for CASSLAWAAYEQYF. The full variable domain, in which reference TRBV7-8 and TRBJ2-7 provide the parts outside the CDR3, is GAGVSQSPRYKVAKRGQDVALRCDPISGHVSLFWYQQALGQGPEFLTYFQNEAQLDKSGLPSDRFFAERPEGSVSTLKIQRTQQEDSAVYLCASSLAWAAYEQYFGPGTRLTVT.

This clonotype has a count of ten or more. This chain connects TRBV11-2 to TRBJ1-1; possible D gene TRBD1, 6 bases. Between the trimmed V and J ends, which lost 5 bases and 8 bases, there was a span of 15 bases. CDR1 is SGHAT, CDR2 FQNNGV, per germline. The CDR3 totals 13 residues. The CDR3 nucleotides are TGTGCCAGCAGCAGCCCTCCCGGGACAGAAGCTTTCTTT. Protein: CASSSPPGTEAFF.

This clonotype was counted a few times. CDR3 in DNA: TGCAGCGTTGTGACCCAGGGAGAGGGGCAGCCCCAGCATTTT. Amino acid sequence: CSVVTQGEGQPQHF. The chain carries TRBV29-1 and TRBJ1-5, with D perhaps TRBD1 (5 bases). The CDR3 loop spans 14 amino acids. Germline CDR1 is SQVTM and CDR2 is ANQGSEA. Trimming removed 4 bases at V and 7 bases at J, with 17 bases between. The variable domain in full, with the rest retrieved from reference TRBV29-1 and TRBJ1-5, is SAVISQKPSRDICQRGTSLTIQCQVDSQVTMMFWYRQQPGQSLTLIATANQGSEATYESGFVIDKFPISRPNLTFSTLTVSNMSPEDSSIYLCSVVTQGEGQPQHFGDGTRLSIL.

This clonotype turned up a few times. The V call is TRBV7-2, the J call TRBJ1-5, with D unresolved. The CDR3 consists of 12 residues. From germline, CDR1 is SGHTA and CDR2 FQGNSA. The germline V and J ends were trimmed by 2 bases and 9 bases, with 8 bases remaining between them. The CDR3 sequence: CASSLLSGPQHF. In nucleotides, the CDR3 is TGTGCCAGCAGCTTATTATCTGGGCCCCAGCATTTT. The variable domain in full, with the rest retrieved from reference TRBV7-2 and TRBJ1-5, is GAGVSQSPSNKVTEKGKDVELRCDPISGHTALYWYRQSLGQGLEFLIYFQGNSAPDKSGLPSDRFSAERTGGSVSTLTIQRTQQEDSAVYLCASSLLSGPQHFGDGTRLSIL.

This chain uses TRBV11-2 with TRBJ2-2; TRBD2 aligns across 9 bases. V shed 8 bases, J shed 4 bases, and the junction held 8 bases outside the gene matches. The CDR3 runs to 15 residues. Germline-derived CDR1 and CDR2 are SGHAT and FQNNGV. The CDR3 DNA reads TGTGCCAGCCGGAGCGGGGGGATGGTCACCGGGGAGCTGTTTTTT. Its translation: CASRSGGMVTGELFF. Full variable domain (missing parts from reference TRBV11-2 and TRBJ2-2): EAGVAQSPRYKIIEKRQSVAFWCNPISGHATLYWYQQILGQGPKLLIQFQNNGVVDDSQLPKDRFSAERLKGVDSTLKIQPAKLEDSAVYLCASRSGGMVTGELFFGEGSRLTVL.

This clonotype was seen at least ten times. The rearrangement uses TRBV5-1 and TRBJ1-2; D unresolved. The ends were cut back, 0 bases at V and 0 bases at J, with 9 bases in the middle. The CDR3 runs to 15 residues. The germline V gene encodes CDR1 SGHRS and CDR2 YFSETQ. The CDR3, as DNA: TGCGCCAGCAGCTTGGAGGCCCAAGCTAACTATGGCTACACCTTC. This gives the protein CASSLEAQANYGYTF.

The chain joins TRBV20-1 to TRBJ2-3; maybe TRBD2 (5 bases). Trimming removed 0 bases at V and 2 bases at J, with 12 bases between. The germline V gene encodes CDR1 DFQATT and CDR2 SNEGSKA (reference sequence). The CDR3 loop spans 15 amino acids. The CDR3 region is CSARDQERITDTQYF. CDR3 sequence (DNA): TGCAGTGCTAGAGATCAGGAGCGGATCACAGATACGCAGTATTTT.

This rearrangement joins TRBV20-1 to TRBJ2-3; tentatively, D is TRBD1 or TRBD2 (5 bases each). V was clipped by 6 bases and J by 2 bases, with 15 bases between them. The CDR3 has 14 amino acids. Germline lookup yields CDR1 DFQATT and CDR2 SNEGSKA (reference sequence). The CDR3 is CSAEGFPDTDTQYF. DNA for the CDR3: TGCAGTGCCGAGGGGTTCCCCGACACAGATACGCAGTATTTT.

This clonotype was seen repeatedly, ten times or more. The genes are TRBV5-4 and TRBJ1-1; D is uncertain. Trimming left V 0 bases short and J 5 bases short, with 14 bases between. Germline V gene sequence: CDR1 SGHNT, CDR2 YYREEE (reference sequence). This CDR3 is 15 amino acids long. The CDR3 nucleotides are TGTGCCAGCAGCTTGGAGTGGGGAGGGCGAACTGAAGCTTTCTTT. This translates into CASSLEWGGRTEAFF.

This clonotype has just a few counts. The chain couples TRBV28 to TRBJ2-4; D gene unclear. CDR3 length: 13 amino acids. Trimming shortened V by 9 bases and J by 0 bases, and 9 bases separated the two germline ends. Germline CDR1 reads MDHEN; CDR2 reads SYDVKM. The CDR3: CASKIIAKNIQYF. The CDR3 region has the DNA TGTGCCAGTAAAATTATAGCCAAAAACATTCAGTACTTC.

Ten or more counts support this clonotype. The V and J genes are TRBV9 and TRBJ2-1; perhaps D is TRBD1 or TRBD2 (5 bases each). The V and J ends lost 0 bases and 0 bases respectively, with 10 bases between them. This CDR3 contains 16 residues. Germline CDR1 reads SGDLS; CDR2 reads YYNGEE. DNA of the CDR3: TGTGCCAGCAGCGTAGCCTTTGGGGGCTCCTACAATGAGCAGTTCTTC. Translation gives CASSVAFGGSYNEQFF.

This clonotype showed up many times. The chain has TRBV18 and TRBJ1-2; D unresolved. The germline gives CDR1 KGHSH, CDR2 LQKENI. V was pared by 2 bases and J by 8 bases, with 12 bases between. The CDR3 is 13 amino acids. CDR3 DNA: TGTGCCAGCTCACCAATATTTGACCCGGGCTACACCTTC. Translation gives CASSPIFDPGYTF.

The sample holds many counts of this clonotype. The V call is TRBV7-9, the J call TRBJ2-1; tentative D call: TRBD1 (6 bases). Germline lookup yields CDR1 SEHNR and CDR2 FQNEAQ (reference sequence). This CDR3 is built from 15 residues. The ends were cut back, 6 bases at V and 6 bases at J, with 18 bases in the middle. The CDR3 DNA reads TGTGCCAGCAGGGGGCAGGGGTCAGGTGCCAATGAGCAGTTCTTC. It specifies CASRGQGSGANEQFF.

This rearrangement joins TRBV29-1 to TRBJ2-7; D may be TRBD2 (6 bases). This CDR3 region has 14 residues. The V gene lost 6 bases and the J gene lost 1 base, with 16 bases spanning the gap. Germline V gene sequence: CDR1 SQVTM, CDR2 ANQGSEA. CDR3 nucleotide sequence: TGCAGCGTCGGCGTAGCGGCTGGGTCCTACGAGCAGTACTTC. Its translation: CSVGVAAGSYEQYF.

The table lists this clonotype with a few counts. The chain recombines TRBV4-2 with TRBJ2-7; D possibly corresponds to TRBD2 (6 bases). The CDR3 has 15 residues. Trimming took off 1 base at V and 1 base at J, with 11 bases between the two ends. Looked up from germline, CDR1 is LGHNA and CDR2 is YNFKEQ. The CDR3 region is CASSQVRGLSYEQYF. CDR3 bases: TGTGCCAGCAGCCAAGTAAGGGGACTGTCCTACGAGCAGTACTTC.

This clonotype was detected ten times or more. CDR3 protein: CASSLRLEETQYF. The CDR3 nucleotides read TGTGCCAGCAGCTTAAGACTAGAAGAGACCCAGTACTTC. The genes are TRBV7-9 and TRBJ2-5, with D tentatively TRBD2 (6 bases). Germline loops: CDR1 SEHNR, CDR2 FQNEAQ (reference sequence). Deletions cut 2 bases from V and 3 bases from J, with 7 bases between. The CDR3 extends over 13 amino acids.

This clonotype was detected many times. The rearrangement links TRBV2 to TRBJ1-1, with D possibly TRBD1 on 5 matching bases. The CDR3 consists of 14 residues. Per germline, CDR1 SNHLY and CDR2 FYNNEI. Trimming took off 7 bases at V and 0 bases at J, with 12 bases between the two ends. In DNA, the CDR3 is TGTGCCAGCAAGTCTGAGGGGATGAACACTGAAGCTTTCTTT. Translation gives CASKSEGMNTEAFF.

At least ten counts were recorded for this clonotype. This sequence joins TRBV28 and TRBJ1-6, with D tentatively TRBD1 (5 bases). V dropped 3 bases and J dropped 6 bases, with 6 bases sitting between them. CDR1 and CDR2 (germline): MDHEN, SYDVKM. The CDR3 contains 13 residues. This chain's CDR3 is CASSLRGNSPLHF. CDR3 coding DNA: TGTGCCAGCAGTTTGAGGGGTAATTCACCCCTCCACTTT.

This clonotype was found a few times. J is TRBJ1-5 and V is TRBV12-3 or TRBV12-4, with D tentatively TRBD1 (6 bases). Trimming took 5 bases from V and 2 from J, leaving 13 bases between them. CDR3 size: 15 residues. DNA for the CDR3: TGTGCCAGCAGTACGAGACAGGACGGCAATCAGCCCCAGCATTTT. Protein product: CASSTRQDGNQPQHF.

The V call is TRBV20-1, the J call TRBJ2-5, with D possibly being TRBD1 (6 bases). This CDR3 has 14 residues. V dropped 3 bases and J dropped 5 bases, with 16 bases sitting between them. Germline CDR1 DFQATT, CDR2 SNEGSKA (reference sequence). DNA of the CDR3: TGCAGTGCTAGGTTGGGGGCTGGTACGGAGACCCAGTACTTC. It encodes CSARLGAGTETQYF.

This clonotype appeared many times. The chain carries TRBV7-9 and TRBJ2-5; 7 bases are a match to TRBD1. The CDR3 is 14 residues long. CDR1 and CDR2 (germline): SEHNR, FQNEAQ (reference sequence). The trim removed 5 bases at V and 3 bases at J, leaving 6 bases unmatched. The CDR3 spells CASSDRVGEETQYF. In DNA form, the CDR3 reads TGTGCCAGCAGCGACAGGGTTGGAGAAGAGACCCAGTACTTC. The whole variable domain, remainder taken from reference TRBV7-9 and TRBJ2-5, is DTGVSQNPRHKITKRGQNVTFRCDPISEHNRLYWYRQTLGQGPEFLTYFQNEAQLEKSRLLSDRFSAERPKGSFSTLEIQRTEQGDSAMYLCASSDRVGEETQYFGPGTRLLVL.

This clonotype was detected many times. The chain uses TRBV20-1 and TRBJ1-2, with no clear D. Germline CDR1 DFQATT, CDR2 SNEGSKA (reference sequence). The CDR3 totals 14 residues. V lost 1 base and J lost 0, with 9 bases in between. The DNA for the CDR3 is TGCAGTGCTAGAGGTTCGGCTACTAACTATGGCTACACCTTC. This codes for CSARGSATNYGYTF.

This clonotype was seen repeatedly, ten times or more. The chain joins TRBV5-4 to TRBJ2-7; 7 bases align to TRBD2. Germline CDR1 reads SGHNT; CDR2 reads YYREEE (reference sequence). The CDR3 runs to 16 residues. The J segment lost 2 bases and the V segment lost 0 bases, leaving 8 bases of the junction unmatched. The CDR3 region has the DNA TGTGCCAGCAGCTTGGCCGGAGGCGGGAGCCCCTACGAGCAGTACTTC. It specifies CASSLAGGGSPYEQYF. Full variable domain (missing parts from reference TRBV5-4 and TRBJ2-7): ETGVTQSPTHLIKTRGQQVTLRCSSQSGHNTVSWYQQALGQGPQFIFQYYREEENGRGNFPPRFSGLQFPNYSSELNVNALELDDSALYLCASSLAGGGSPYEQYFGPGTRLTVT.